This note documents a single T cell receptor (beta chain) sequence. Trimming took off 0 bases at V and 0 bases at J, with 3 bases between the two ends. The CDR3 extends over 15 amino acids. Per germline, CDR1 MGHRA and CDR2 YSYEKL. This entry comes from a study of blood T cell repertoires in COVID-19. Whole-study context: COVID-19 samples from acute and convalescent phases originated in the United States, Italy and Spain. In each case, the material was cDNA or gDNA derived from T cells, B-cell-depleted T cells, or PBMCs.

In the authors' methods: Using reference gene primer amplification, nucleated cell counts were estimated. Data came from immunoSEQ multiplex PCR; TCRdb stores just in-frame clones and leaves some out. That table gives V, J and clone size, and the DNA gave D and trimming. The data show tens of thousands of clones, approximately 91% seen once. Patients in Seattle were enrolled during active infection, then followed longitudinally. The TCR was taken from a man aged 55 to 70 with COVID-19, enrolled during active disease. The chain carries TRBV4-1 and TRBJ2-6; D call uncertain. The sample taken for sequencing was peripheral blood. CDR3 coding DNA: TGCGCCAGCAGCCAAGACGGCTCTGGGGCCAACGTCCTGACTTTC. It yields the protein CASSQDGSGANVLTF.